The rows below give T cell receptor beta chains drawn from one sample of a study of shared clonotypes between healthy human individuals. The protocol was immunoSEQ multiplex PCR, while the TCRdb copy is restricted to in-frame clones and leaves out a portion. The sample records roughly 2,500,000 clones, roughly 93% being singletons. Material for sequencing was naive CD4+ T cells from PBMCs. Receptors were obtained from a man between 18 and 29 years old in good health. Some clones in this sample may be carry-over from other donors' samples. The CDR3 runs from the conserved cysteine through the conserved F or W. D genes are given only for firm matches. Clone size is stated in some rows and not others, as once, few, many or a class when expanded.

>TRBV29-1|few|TRBJ1-1|.
TGCAGCGTGCCCCTCCGGGCGGTGGGGACTGAAGCTTTCTTT
CSVPLRAVGTEAFF
>TRBV28|.|TRBJ2-2|.
TGTGCCAGCAGTTTAAGTACAGCGAACACCGGGGAGCTGTTTTTT
CASSLSTANTGELFF
>TRBV7-2|.|TRBJ2-1|.
TGTGCCAGCAGCTCAGGACTAATCACGGGTGAGCAGTTCTTC
CASSSGLITGEQFF
>TRBV2|.|TRBJ2-7|.
TGTGCCAGCGGAGCAACAGGGAATAGGTGGTCTTACGAGCAGTACTTC
CASGATGNRWSYEQYF
>TRBV9|.|TRBJ2-1|TRBD1
TGTGCCAGCAGCGTAATGGGACAGGGACTGCGTGAGCAGTTCTTC
CASSVMGQGLREQFF
>TRBV6-6|.|TRBJ1-5|TRBD1
TGTGCCAGCAGCCCGACAGGGGGCGCCGGTCAGCCCCAGCATTTT
CASSPTGGAGQPQHF
>TRBV5-1|.|TRBJ1-4|TRBD1
TGCGCCAGCAGCCAGACAGGGGTTGATGAAAAACTGTTTTTT
CASSQTGVDEKLFF
>TRBV2|.|TRBJ2-3|.
TGTGCCAGCGGGAGTCGTGCAGACAGCACAGATACGCAGTATTTT
CASGSRADSTDTQYF
>TRBV9|.|TRBJ2-6|.
TGTGCCAGCAGCGTAGGCCCGTCGGGTGGCCATGGGGCCAACGTCCTGACTTTC
CASSVGPSGGHGANVLTF
>TRBV28|once|TRBJ2-2|.
TGTGCCAGCACCGGGACGGGGTACACCGGGGAGCTGTTTTTT
CASTGTGYTGELFF
>TRBV4-2|.|TRBJ2-1|TRBD2
TGTGCCAGCAGCCAAGGCCCGGGACTAGCGCTATACAATGAGCAGTTCTTC
CASSQGPGLALYNEQFF
>TRBV7-2|.|TRBJ1-5|.
TGTGCCAGCAGCTTAGTTGGCAGGGGTGATAGCAATCAGCCCCAGCATTTT
CASSLVGRGDSNQPQHF
>TRBV7-2|.|TRBJ2-4|TRBD2
TGTGCCAGCAGCCGCACCGCAGCGGGAGGGCGTGAGAGGAACATTCAGTACTTC
CASSRTAAGGRERNIQYF
>TRBV10-1|.|TRBJ2-1|TRBD2
TGCGCCAGCAGCCGTAGCGGGAGCTCCTACAATGAGCAGTTCTTC
CASSRSGSSYNEQFF
>TRBV4-1|once|TRBJ2-3|TRBD2
TGCGCCAGCAGCCAGCCCGGGACTAGCGGGAGAGGGGGTGGGGATACGCAGTATTTT
CASSQPGTSGRGGGDTQYF
>TRBV10-2|.|TRBJ1-2|.
TGCGCCAGCAGTGAGTCGAGGCGGGGTAATGGCTACACCTTC
CASSESRRGNGYTF
>TRBV25-1|.|TRBJ1-3|.
TGTGCCAGCAGTGATCCACGGCTGCCTGGAAACACCATATATTTT
CASSDPRLPGNTIYF
>TRBV11-3|.|TRBJ1-3|.
TGTGCCAGCAGCTCGGACCGACTTGGAAACACCATATATTTT
CASSSDRLGNTIYF
>TRBV28|.|TRBJ2-4|.
TGTGCCAGCAGTTCCCACCACATCCTAGAGAAAAACATTCAGTACTTC
CASSSHHILEKNIQYF
>TRBV11-2|.|TRBJ1-3|.
TGTGCCAGCAGCTTAGTGCACCTTGGAAACACCATATATTTT
CASSLVHLGNTIYF
>TRBV7-7|.|TRBJ2-5|.
TGTGCCAGCAGCCAAGGGAGGGGGGAGACCCAGTACTTC
CASSQGRGETQYF
>TRBV5-1|.|TRBJ2-3|TRBD1
TGCGCCAGCAGAAACAGTCAGGGGGCAGATACGCAGTATTTT
CASRNSQGADTQYF
>TRBV18|.|TRBJ2-3|.
TGTGCCAGCGCATCCTTTAGCGGAATCCCTGATACGCAGTATTTT
CASASFSGIPDTQYF
>TRBV29-1|.|TRBJ2-7|.
TGCAGCGTTGATTCCCGCGAGCAGTACTTC
CSVDSREQYF
>TRBV5-4|.|TRBJ1-2|.
TGTGCCAGCAGCTTAACTGTTTCAGCTACTAACTATGGCTACACCTTC
CASSLTVSATNYGYTF
>TRBV30|.|TRBJ1-2|.
TGTGCCTGGAGTCTCCCTCCGGCAGGGAACTATGGCTACACCTTC
CAWSLPPAGNYGYTF
>TRBV2|.|TRBJ2-1|.
TGTGCCAGCCGTGGCTACAATGAGCAGTTCTTC
CASRGYNEQFF
>TRBV30|once|TRBJ1-2|.
TGTGCCTGGAGGGACAGTTCTGGGTATGGCTACACCTTC
CAWRDSSGYGYTF
>TRBV5-1|once|TRBJ1-1|.
TGCGCCAGCAGCATTTTGAGAGGGGCCACTGAAGCTTTCTTT
CASSILRGATEAFF
>TRBV2|few|TRBJ2-7|TRBD1
TGTGCCAGCAACGGACAGGGTTACGAGCAGTACTTC
CASNGQGYEQYF
>TRBV5-1|.|TRBJ2-1|.
TGCGCCAGCAGTGGTCATCTCAATGAGCAGTTCTTC
CASSGHLNEQFF
>TRBV9|.|TRBJ2-2|.
TGTGCCAGCAGCCCAACTAGTTCGGGGACTACCGGGGAGCTGTTTTTT
CASSPTSSGTTGELFF
>TRBV2|.|TRBJ1-1|.
TGTGCCAGCAGCCGACAGGCTTTGAACACTGAAGCTTTCTTT
CASSRQALNTEAFF
>TRBV7-3|.|TRBJ2-5|TRBD1
TGTGCCAGCAGCTTTGACAGGGCGGGGACCCAGTACTTC
CASSFDRAGTQYF
>TRBV14|.|TRBJ1-3|.
TGTGCCAGCAGCCCGAGACAATCCGGAAACACCATATATTTT
CASSPRQSGNTIYF
>TRBV9|.|TRBJ1-4|.
TGTGCGAGATTAGCTGCCCCTCCAACTAATGAAAAACTGTTTTTT
CARLAAPPTNEKLFF
>TRBV18|.|TRBJ2-1|.
TGTGCCAGCTCACCGACAGTCAGCTCCTACAATGAGCAGTTCTTC
CASSPTVSSYNEQFF
>TRBV5-1|.|TRBJ1-2|.
TGCGCCAGCAGCATAACCACGGATGGGCATGGAGATGGCTACACCTTC
CASSITTDGHGDGYTF
>TRBV6-1|.|TRBJ2-2|.
TGTGCCAGCAGTGAAGCGTATAGAACCGGGGAGCTGTTTTTT
CASSEAYRTGELFF
>TRBV5-1|.|TRBJ1-2|.
TGCGCCAGCAGCGTCGAGGCGGGCCTGGGGGGCTACACCTTC
CASSVEAGLGGYTF
>TRBV5-8|.|TRBJ2-7|.
TGTGCCAGCAGCTTTCGCCCCCACAGGACCGGCTCCTACGAGCAGTACTTC
CASSFRPHRTGSYEQYF
>TRBV4-1|.|TRBJ2-7|TRBD2
TGCGCCAGCAGCCAAGATCGAGGGGAGGGGTACGAGCAGTACTTC
CASSQDRGEGYEQYF
>TRBV11-2|.|TRBJ2-5|TRBD1
TGTGCCAGCAGCTTAGGGACAGGGTTACGAGAGACCCAGTACTTC
CASSLGTGLRETQYF
>TRBV11-1|.|TRBJ2-7|TRBD1
TGTGCCAGCAGCTTAGGCCTCGGACAGGCCTACGAGCAGTACTTC
CASSLGLGQAYEQYF
>TRBV28|.|TRBJ1-1|.
TGTGCCAGCAGTTTAACGGGAGGGGTGAACACTGAAGCTTTCTTT
CASSLTGGVNTEAFF
>TRBV27|.|TRBJ2-1|TRBD2
TGTGCCAGCAGTTCGGGACTAGCGGTCCGGGAGCAGTTCTTC
CASSSGLAVREQFF
>TRBV18|.|TRBJ2-1|.
TGTGCCAGCTCATACCGTGTCTATGAGCAGTTCTTC
CASSYRVYEQFF
>TRBV5-1|.|TRBJ1-3|.
TGCGCCAGCAGCGAAGGAGGTAATGGAAACACCATATATTTT
CASSEGGNGNTIYF
>TRBV28|.|TRBJ2-6|.
TGTGCCAGCAGACGTTCTGGGGCCAACGTCCTGACTTTC
CASRRSGANVLTF